Below, 8 T cell receptor beta chains from the same sample are listed, as sequenced in a study of post-analysis software for immune sequencing data. General study points: Among roughly five TRBV segments more frequent in patients than controls were TRBV5-6, TRBV5-1 and TRBV20-1.

No cognate antigen is known for these TCRs. The authors incorporated unique molecular identifiers into the TCR beta cDNA libraries. TCRdb re-derived calls from the PCR reads in MiXCR, one entry per CDR3 protein. The table includes about 400,000 distinct CDR3 sequences, 30% to 45% detected once. Sequenced: blood. All receptors derive from a girl under 18 with multiple sclerosis.

This clonotype was seen only a few times. The CDR3 region is CASSYSIQKRGGPGELFF. CDR3 nucleotide sequence: TGTGCCAGCAGTTACTCCATTCAAAAGCGGGGGGGCCCCGGGGAGCTGTTTTTT. The chain joins TRBV6-5 to TRBJ2-2; TRBD2 matches 10 bases. Trimming at V came to 0 bases and at J to 6 bases, leaving 10 bases not matched to a gene. CDR1 is MNHEY and CDR2 is SVGAGI in the germline V gene. CDR3 length: 18 residues.

In its sample, this clonotype was seen once. The chain recombines TRBV5-1 with TRBJ1-1; 7 nucleotides match TRBD1. The ends lost 0 bases at V and 4 bases at J; junction bases unmatched: 3. CDR1 and CDR2 (germline): SGHRS, YFSETQ. CDR3 size: 14 residues. CDR3 nucleotides: TGCGCCAGCAGCTTGGACAGGGGATTCACTGAAGCTTTCTTT. Translating gives CASSLDRGFTEAFF.

This clonotype was counted at least ten times. The CDR3 spells CAISDPYEQYF. CDR3 bases: TGTGCCATCAGCGACCCCTACGAGCAGTACTTC. This sequence joins TRBV10-3 and TRBJ2-7; D remains ambiguous. V lost 6 bases and J 2 bases, leaving 5 bases between the germline ends. Germline V CDR1 and CDR2: ENHRY, SYGVKD. The CDR3 runs 11 residues.

This chain uses TRBV27 with TRBJ2-5; no clear D gene. The germline V and J ends were trimmed by 5 bases and 2 bases, with 15 bases remaining between them. This CDR3 contains 15 residues. Germline-derived CDR1 and CDR2 are MNHEY and SMNVEV (reference sequence). CDR3 DNA: TGTGCCAGCAGTGAGTTAGGGCAACTACAAGAGACCCAGTACTTC. Its translation: CASSELGQLQETQYF.

The CDR3 here is CATSRDYLTGAIEQYF. In DNA, the CDR3 is TGTGCCACCAGCAGAGATTATTTAACAGGGGCTATCGAGCAGTACTTC. The rearrangement uses TRBV15 and TRBJ2-7, with TRBD1 matching 7 bases. Trimming removed 0 bases from V and 6 bases from J; junction bases left unmatched: 11. The CDR3 has 16 amino acids. Germline loops: CDR1 LNHNV, CDR2 YYDKDF (reference sequence).

The chain combines TRBV20-1 with TRBJ2-5; D unclear. Germline CDR1 is DFQATT and CDR2 is SNEGSKA (reference sequence). V gave up 1 base and J gave up 5 bases, with 14 bases separating them. The CDR3 extends over 14 amino acids. CDR3 nucleotide sequence: TGCAGTGCTAGAGCCCCCCAGCGTAGGGAGACCCAGTACTTC. Translated: CSARAPQRRETQYF.

This clonotype was detected ten times or more. V usage is TRBV11-2 and J usage is TRBJ1-1, with no clear D. CDR3 length: 12 amino acids. V lost 1 base to trimming and J lost 5 bases, with 5 bases between them. Germline CDR1 reads SGHAT; CDR2 reads FQNNGV. The CDR3 region is CASSLAGTEAFF. The CDR3 bases are TGTGCCAGCAGCTTAGCTGGAACTGAAGCTTTCTTT.

V usage is TRBV3-1 and J usage is TRBJ2-7; D call uncertain. Germline-derived CDR1 and CDR2 are LGHDT and YNNKEL (reference sequence). The CDR3 is made up of 12 amino acids. V shed 2 bases and J shed 7 bases, with 9 bases lying between them. The CDR3 sequence: CASSQLAREQYF. The CDR3 DNA sequence: TGTGCCAGCAGCCAACTCGCGAGGGAGCAGTACTTC.